This T cell receptor beta chain is drawn from a study of control samples from healthy donors and cancer patients. About this clone itself: The sample carries other DNA sequences with the same CDR3.

This CDR3 spans 14 amino acids. Germline V gene data show CDR1 as SGHRS and CDR2 as YFSETQ. With 0 bases clipped from V and 5 bases from J, the junction kept 4 bases outside the gene matches. This table comes from immunoSEQ multiplex PCR, and its TCRdb copy is limited to in-frame clones, with some not included. Here the sample spans 75,000 to 95,000 clones, about nine tenths being singletons. This receptor was obtained from a woman in her late teens or twenties in good health. The chain carries TRBV5-1 and TRBJ2-5, with 7 bases lining up with TRBD2. The material sequenced was blood. For the CDR3, the DNA is TGCGCCAGCAGCTTGGCAGCGGGGAAGGAGACCCAGTACTTC. This codes for CASSLAAGKETQYF.